These 17 T cell receptor beta chains share one sample of origin, sequenced in a study of cytomegalovirus exposure and HLA in healthy donors. With 60 Vbeta and 13 Jbeta primers, the PCR was carried out. Here immunoSEQ multiplex PCR was the method, and the copy in TCRdb shows in-frame clones only, minus some. The sample holds almost 40,000 clones. What was sequenced was PBMCs. The receptor source for this set is a woman younger than 45 in good health and CMV-seropositive.

The chain employs TRBV15 and TRBJ2-4; D remains ambiguous. The CDR3 loop spans 16 amino acids. Per germline, CDR1 LNHNV and CDR2 YYDKDF (reference sequence). Trimming took off 0 bases at V and 3 bases at J, with 12 bases between the two ends. CDR3 protein: CATSRDGDPVKNIQYF. The CDR3 nucleotides read TGTGCCACCAGCAGAGATGGAGATCCCGTCAAAAACATTCAGTACTTC.

This chain's CDR3 is CASSLDQGATEAFF. For the CDR3, the DNA is TGTGCCAGCAGCTTAGATCAGGGCGCCACTGAAGCTTTCTTT. The chain combines TRBV7-9 with TRBJ1-1, with D possibly matching TRBD1 (5 bases). The CDR3 totals 14 residues. CDR1 and CDR2 from the germline V gene are SEHNR and FQNEAQ (reference sequence). Trimming removed 1 base at V and 4 bases at J, with 10 bases between.

The genes are TRBV6-4 and TRBJ2-1, with 7 bases matching TRBD2. Trimming removed 10 bases from V and 8 bases from J; junction bases left unmatched: 8. CDR1 is MRHNA and CDR2 is SNTAGT in the germline V gene. This CDR3 spans 12 amino acids. CDR3 DNA: TGTGCCACCCGGCGAGGGAGGGATGAGCAGTTCTTC. This codes for CATRRGRDEQFF.

This sequence joins TRBV12-5 and TRBJ1-4; 7 nucleotides match TRBD1. The germline CDR1 and CDR2 sequences are LGHNT and FRNRAP. The J segment lost 6 bases and the V segment lost 1 base, leaving 2 bases of the junction unmatched. This CDR3 region has 14 residues. The CDR3 coding sequence is TGTGCTAGTGGTTTGGGGCAGGGGGATGAAAAACTGTTTTTT. The encoded protein is CASGLGQGDEKLFF.

The CDR3 reads CASSEGEDSSEQYF. The DNA of the CDR3 is TGTGCCAGCAGTGAAGGGGAAGACAGTAGCGAGCAGTACTTC. The J gene is TRBJ2-7, the V gene TRBV6-1; weak D call: TRBD1 (5 bases). The CDR3 is made up of 14 amino acids. Trimming pared 1 base from V and 6 bases from J, leaving 13 bases between. Germline lookup yields CDR1 MNHNS and CDR2 SASEGT.

CDR3 sequence (DNA): TGCGCCAGCAGCTTGGGGGCGTCGGACACTGAAGCTTTCTTT. This codes for CASSLGASDTEAFF. The chain uses TRBV5-1 and TRBJ1-1; D not certain. The CDR3 is 14 amino acids. CDR1 and CDR2 (germline): SGHRS, YFSETQ. The V end was cut by 0 bases, the J end by 3 bases, with 9 bases between.

J is TRBJ2-7 and V is TRBV2, with TRBD1 as a possible D gene (5 bases). This CDR3 is built from 12 residues. CDR1 is SNHLY, CDR2 FYNNEI, per germline. The V gene lost 8 bases and the J gene lost 0 bases, with 8 bases spanning the gap. The CDR3 nucleotides are TGTGCCAGCCTGGACAACTCCTACGAGCAGTACTTC. This encodes CASLDNSYEQYF.

This chain links TRBV6-5 with TRBJ2-2; 7 bases align to TRBD1. The CDR3 contains 13 residues. From germline, CDR1 is MNHEY and CDR2 SVGAGI. Trimming took 6 bases from V and 12 from J; bases not matched to a gene: 10. The chain's CDR3 is CASSIDREGQLFF. The DNA for the CDR3 is TGTGCCAGCAGCATTGACAGGGAAGGGCAGCTGTTTTTT.

V gene TRBV7-6 combines with J gene TRBJ2-7; 7 positions match TRBD2. Germline V gene sequence: CDR1 SGHVS, CDR2 FNYEAQ. Trimming removed 1 base from V and 4 bases from J; junction bases left unmatched: 7. This CDR3 is built from 15 residues. The CDR3 reads CASSLESRTRYEQYF. The CDR3 DNA sequence: TGTGCCAGCAGCTTAGAGAGCAGGACTAGGTACGAGCAGTACTTC.

This chain links TRBV30 with TRBJ1-3; D gene uncertain. V lost 4 bases and J lost 4, with 8 bases in between. The CDR3 covers 12 residues. Germline CDR1 reads GTSNPN; CDR2 reads SVGIG (reference sequence). CDR3: CAWTPTGNTIYF. CDR3 nucleotide sequence: TGTGCCTGGACCCCCACAGGAAACACCATATATTTT.

As to this clone: The same CDR3 is also encoded by other DNA sequences in this sample. This CDR3 reads CASSESGRGEKTQYF. CDR3 in DNA: TGTGCCAGCAGTGAATCGGGGAGGGGGGAGAAGACCCAGTACTTC. The rearrangement joins TRBV6-1 to TRBJ2-5; TRBD2 is a possible D gene (7 bases). V was cut by 2 bases and J by 6 bases, with 16 bases left in between. The CDR3 consists of 15 residues. Germline V CDR1 and CDR2: MNHNS, SASEGT.

V is TRBV19 and J is TRBJ2-3, with a weak D call TRBD2 (5 bases). Germline CDR1 LNHDA, CDR2 SQIVND (reference sequence). The CDR3 is 13 amino acids. Trimming left V 5 bases short and J 1 base short, with 7 bases between. The CDR3 protein is CASSVGGTDTQYF. The DNA of the CDR3 is TGTGCCAGTAGTGTCGGGGGCACAGATACGCAGTATTTT.

The chain couples TRBV2 to TRBJ1-3; D unclear. CDR1 and CDR2 from the germline V gene are SNHLY and FYNNEI. CDR3 length: 16 residues. V shed 1 base and J shed 0 bases, with 10 bases lying between them. The CDR3 sequence: CASSEGHPSSGNTIYF. The CDR3 region has the DNA TGTGCCAGCAGTGAAGGACACCCGAGCTCTGGAAACACCATATATTTT.

This chain uses TRBV15 with TRBJ1-5, with TRBD1 identical over 7 bases. The CDR3 runs to 18 residues. Trimming removed 1 base from V and 4 bases from J; junction bases left unmatched: 13. The germline CDR1 and CDR2 sequences are LNHNV and YYDKDF (reference sequence). The CDR3 protein is CATSRVFGETGLNQPQHF. CDR3 bases: TGTGCCACCAGCAGAGTTTTCGGCGAGACAGGGTTAAATCAGCCCCAGCATTTT.

The chain carries TRBV5-5 and TRBJ1-1, with D perhaps TRBD1 (5 bases). V was pared by 3 bases and J by 8 bases, with 14 bases between. The germline V gene has CDR1 SGHKS and CDR2 YYEKEE (reference sequence). The CDR3 runs to 13 residues. The CDR3: CASSSSRGSEAFF. The CDR3 coding sequence is TGTGCCAGCAGCTCCTCTAGGGGCAGCGAAGCTTTCTTT.

The CDR3 DNA sequence: TGTGCCAGCAGCTTGGATCAGGGAAGTCTCAATGAGCAGTTCTTC. Amino acids: CASSLDQGSLNEQFF. This chain joins TRBV5-4 and TRBJ2-1; D may be TRBD1 (5 bases). The CDR3 is 15 residues long. Germline CDR1 SGHNT, CDR2 YYREEE (reference sequence). V gave up 0 bases and J gave up 6 bases, with 13 bases separating them.

The V and J genes are TRBV4-2 and TRBJ2-6, with TRBD1 identical over 7 bases. V was pared by 0 bases and J by 1 base, with 0 bases of the junction left unmatched. The germline CDR1 and CDR2 sequences are LGHNA and YNFKEQ. The CDR3 is made up of 16 amino acids. The CDR3 protein is CASSQDRGSGANVLTF. The CDR3 coding sequence is TGTGCCAGCAGCCAAGACAGGGGGTCTGGGGCCAACGTCCTGACTTTC.